Sequencing of this T cell receptor (beta chain) was carried out in a study of brain T cells in children with intractable seizures. Study-level points and caveats: HCMV serostatus was not known, and viral specificity came from CDR3 similarity only.

Time point reported: blood from clinic visit 5 months post-surgery; TSC patient then seizure free. At least one anti-epileptic drug was given before surgery. The repertoire was sequenced with immunoSEQ multiplex PCR; TCRdb's copy has only in-frame clones and lacks some. Of under 400,000 clones in the sample, roughly 92% were seen once. Remarks on this clone: Its antigen is undetermined.

CDR3 length equals 14 residues. V lost 4 bases to trimming and J lost 1 base, with 7 bases between them. Germline V gives CDR1 SGHTA, CDR2 FQGNSA. V gene TRBV7-2 combines with J gene TRBJ2-2; no clear D gene. The specimen comprised peripheral blood, sampled more than 4 months after surgery. The origin of this receptor is a boy under three years old with tuberous sclerosis and intractable seizures. CDR3 amino acids: CASSYVENTGELFF. The CDR3 DNA reads as TGTGCCAGCAGCTATGTCGAGAACACCGGGGAGCTGTTTTTT.